This note documents a single T cell receptor (beta chain) sequence. The sample is drawn from a study of blood T cell repertoires in COVID-19. Study context: Sites across the United States, Italy and Spain contributed samples from acute and convalescent COVID-19. Sample material is recorded as cDNA or gDNA derived from T cells, B-cell-depleted T cells, or PBMCs.

Authors' analysis steps: Nucleated cell number was recorded as an estimate derived from reference gene primer amplification. The assay was immunoSEQ multiplex PCR, and TCRdb's table has in-frame clones only and misses some. V, J and clone size are taken as reported in that table, and D and trimming were inferred from the DNA itself. The data show 200,000 to 250,000 clones, around three quarters seen once. Looked up from germline, CDR1 is MGHRA and CDR2 is YSYEKL. V dropped 1 base and J dropped 5; count of bases not matched to a gene: 4. The length of the CDR3 is 15 residues. The clonotype originates from a woman in her seventies with acute or convalescent COVID-19. V gene TRBV4-1 combines with J gene TRBJ2-2; 7 nucleotides line up with TRBD1. The sample consisted of peripheral blood. CDR3 DNA sequence: TGCGCCAGCAGCCAAGCGGACAGGAGGACCGGGGAGCTGTTTTTT. As protein: CASSQADRRTGELFF.